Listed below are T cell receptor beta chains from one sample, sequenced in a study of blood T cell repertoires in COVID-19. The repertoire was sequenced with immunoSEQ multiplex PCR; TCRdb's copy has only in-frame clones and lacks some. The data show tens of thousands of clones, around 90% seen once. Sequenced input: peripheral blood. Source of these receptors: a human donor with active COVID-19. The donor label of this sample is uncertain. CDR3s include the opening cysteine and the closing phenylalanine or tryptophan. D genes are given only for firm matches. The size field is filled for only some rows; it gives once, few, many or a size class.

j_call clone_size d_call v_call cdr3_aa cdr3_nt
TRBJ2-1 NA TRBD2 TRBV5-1 CASSERTSGPSGFF TGCGCCAGCAGCGAACGGACTAGCGGTCCCTCTGGGTTCTTC
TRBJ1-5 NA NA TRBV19 CASSIGSGRNQPQHF TGTGCCAGTAGTATCGGTTCAGGGCGCAATCAGCCCCAGCATTTT
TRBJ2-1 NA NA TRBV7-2 CASSLLASSEQFF TGTGCCAGCAGCTTATTAGCGTCGAGTGAGCAGTTCTTC
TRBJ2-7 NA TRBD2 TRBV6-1 CASSEGSGGGSYEQYF TGTGCCAGCAGTGAAGGGTCCGGCGGGGGATCCTACGAGCAGTACTTC
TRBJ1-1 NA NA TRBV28 CASSFLEGTEAFF TGTGCCAGCAGTTTTCTGGAGGGGACTGAAGCTTTCTTT
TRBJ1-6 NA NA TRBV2 CASTRTVYNSPLHF TGTGCCAGCACAAGGACAGTATATAATTCACCCCTCCACTTT
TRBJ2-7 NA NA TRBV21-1 CASSKDKRASYEQYF TGTGCCAGCAGCAAAGATAAGAGGGCCTCCTACGAGCAGTACTTC
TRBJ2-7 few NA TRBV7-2 CASSLSRPAGEQYF TGTGCCAGCAGCTTATCAAGGCCGGCGGGCGAGCAGTACTTC
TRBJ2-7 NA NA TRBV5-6 CASSLPLQTSYEQYF TGTGCCAGCAGCTTGCCCCTACAGACCTCCTACGAGCAGTACTTC
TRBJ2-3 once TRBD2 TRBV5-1 CASTVAGGNTQYF TGCGCCAGCACCGTAGCGGGGGGGAATACGCAGTATTTT
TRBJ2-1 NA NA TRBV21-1 CASSKSWTRAPYNEQFF TGTGCCAGCAGCAAATCATGGACAAGGGCCCCCTACAATGAGCAGTTCTTC
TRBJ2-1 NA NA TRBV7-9 CASSLGSYEQFF TGTGCCAGCAGCTTAGGTAGTTATGAGCAGTTCTTC